The next 27 T cell receptor beta chains were all read from a single sample in a study of beta chain features in type 1 diabetes. Overall study results and limits: For Type 1 diabetes patients, all four CD4+ subsets carried TCRB CDR3s that were moderately but significantly shorter.

For these TCRs, the target antigens are not known. The isolated RNA, all of it, was reverse transcribed, so expressed TCRB transcripts were what got sequenced. Some clones are missing from TCRdb's copy, which holds only in-frame ones; the method was immunoSEQ multiplex PCR. The data contain about 150,000 clones, about 9.4% of them singletons. Sequencing was done on a sample of central memory CD4+ T cells from blood. These receptors originate from a man aged 25-40 years with type 1 diabetes.

The sample holds a few counts of this clone. The identical CDR3 is also encoded by other nucleotide sequences in the sample. J is TRBJ2-5 and V is TRBV5-1; 8 bases line up with TRBD1. The CDR3 has 14 amino acids. Germline CDR1 and CDR2: SGHRS and YFSETQ. V lost 3 bases, J lost 5 bases, and 6 bases stayed unmatched. This CDR3 is CASSSQGARETQYF. The DNA of the CDR3 is TGCGCCAGCAGCTCCCAGGGGGCTCGGGAGACCCAGTACTTC. Variable domain in full (rest from reference TRBV5-1 and TRBJ2-5): KAGVTQTPRYLIKTRGQQVTLSCSPISGHRSVSWYQQTPGQGLQFLFEYFSETQRNKGNFPGRFSGRQFSNSRSEMNVSTLELGDSALYLCASSSQGARETQYFGPGTRLLVL.

This clone was counted a few times. This sequence joins TRBV7-9 and TRBJ2-1; D is possibly TRBD2 (5 bases). Germline V lookup: CDR1 SEHNR, CDR2 FQNEAQ (reference sequence). This CDR3 contains 14 residues. The germline V and J ends were trimmed by 3 bases and 7 bases, with 13 bases remaining between them. In DNA form, the CDR3 reads TGTGCCAGCAGCTTCGGGGTGGGTACAAATGAGCAGTTCTTC. Protein sequence: CASSFGVGTNEQFF.

This clone was seen more than once but under ten times. The chain employs TRBV6-1 and TRBJ2-7; 9 nucleotides agree with TRBD2. J lost 5 bases, V lost 3 bases, and 8 bases had no gene match. The CDR3 covers 15 residues. Germline V gene lookup returns CDR1 MNHNS and CDR2 SASEGT. CDR3 in amino acids: CASSDGAGGRDEQYF. The CDR3 DNA reads as TGTGCCAGCAGTGATGGAGCGGGAGGAAGGGACGAGCAGTACTTC.

The chain carries TRBV7-2 and TRBJ2-3; 9 nucleotides agree with TRBD2. Per germline, CDR1 SGHTA and CDR2 FQGNSA. There are 19 residues in the CDR3. J gave up 3 bases and V 5 bases, and 18 bases lay outside the gene matches. CDR3 region: CASSRRASGDRVETDTQYF. The CDR3 DNA is TGTGCCAGCAGCCGACGAGCTAGCGGGGACCGGGTGGAAACAGATACGCAGTATTTT.

This clone was counted at least ten times. This chain joins TRBV28 and TRBJ2-7; D is possibly TRBD2 (6 bases). V was cut by 7 bases and J by 7 bases, with 20 bases left in between. This CDR3 spans 14 amino acids. Germline loops: CDR1 MDHEN, CDR2 SYDVKM. CDR3 coding DNA: TGTGCCAGCACCCCGGGGGACCTTAGGGCGGAGCAGTACTTC. Its translation is CASTPGDLRAEQYF.

V gene TRBV6-5 combines with J gene TRBJ2-5; 7 positions match TRBD2. J was trimmed by 2 bases and V by 6 bases; bases with no gene match: 9. This CDR3 comprises 15 residues. The germline V gene has CDR1 MNHEY and CDR2 SVGAGI. The CDR3 spells CASSSSGLLQETQYF. The CDR3 DNA follows: TGTGCCAGCAGCTCTAGCGGACTCTTACAAGAGACCCAGTACTTC.

This clone has a handful of counts. The chain couples TRBV29-1 to TRBJ1-2; 9 bases line up with TRBD1. J lost 7 bases, V lost 7 bases, and 13 bases had no gene match. CDR3 length equals 14 residues. The V gene's germline CDR1 is SQVTM and CDR2 ANQGSEA. Here the CDR3 reads CSATRQGDPGGYTF. For the CDR3, the DNA is TGCAGCGCCACCCGACAGGGGGACCCTGGTGGCTACACCTTC.

This clone showed up just a few times. This chain joins TRBV7-6 and TRBJ2-7; D gene ambiguous. V was clipped by 5 bases and J by 1 base, with 3 bases between them. This CDR3 spans 11 amino acids. The germline CDR1 and CDR2 sequences are SGHVS and FNYEAQ. CDR3 sequence: CASSASYEQYF. The CDR3 DNA is TGTGCCAGCAGCGCGTCCTACGAGCAGTACTTC. Complete variable domain (other parts from reference TRBV7-6 and TRBJ2-7): GAGVSQSPRYKVTKRGQDVALRCDPISGHVSLYWYRQALGQGPEFLTYFNYEAQQDKSGLPNDRFSAERPEGSISTLTIQRTEQRDSAMYRCASSASYEQYFGPGTRLTVT.

The chain is built from TRBV6-1 and TRBJ2-5; 7 nucleotides align to TRBD2. The CDR3 runs 15 residues. The germline V gene has CDR1 MNHNS and CDR2 SASEGT. V was clipped by 4 bases and J by 5 bases; unmatched bases: 10. CDR3 nucleotides: TGTGCCAGCAGTGTAACGAGGACTAGAGGGGAGACCCAGTACTTC. Its protein product is CASSVTRTRGETQYF.

The chain recombines TRBV29-1 with TRBJ2-3; a possible D gene is TRBD1 (5 bases). Germline V gene sequence: CDR1 SQVTM, CDR2 ANQGSEA. The CDR3 extends over 12 amino acids. The V and J ends lost 1 base and 5 bases respectively, with 7 bases between them. CDR3 in DNA: TGCAGCGTTGAAGCAGGGTTAGATACGCAGTATTTT. Encoded protein: CSVEAGLDTQYF.

The chain is built from TRBV19 and TRBJ1-4, with D possibly matching TRBD1 (5 bases). Germline CDR1 and CDR2: LNHDA and SQIVND (reference sequence). The CDR3 loop spans 11 amino acids. Trimming cost V 5 bases and J 15 bases, with 13 bases left between them. CDR3 bases: TGTGCCAGTAGTGTGGACATTCGGGTGTTTTTT. It yields the protein CASSVDIRVFF.

This clone was counted a few times. The chain couples TRBV7-3 to TRBJ2-5; D perhaps matches TRBD2 (5 bases). Germline V lookup: CDR1 SGHTA, CDR2 FQGTGA. Trimming took 2 bases from V and 6 from J, leaving 10 bases between them. The CDR3 sequence is 13 residues long. The CDR3 loop is CASSLEGWKTQYF. In DNA form, the CDR3 reads TGTGCCAGCAGCTTAGAGGGTTGGAAGACCCAGTACTTC.

This clone was observed a handful of times. The V call is TRBV28, the J call TRBJ1-1; TRBD1 might be the D (6 bases). The CDR3 sequence is 13 residues long. Looked up from germline, CDR1 is MDHEN and CDR2 is SYDVKM. V lost 3 bases and J 7 bases, leaving 12 bases between the germline ends. Here the CDR3 DNA reads TGTGCCAGCAGTTTGGGCCAGGGGCTTGAAGCTTTCTTT. Translation: CASSLGQGLEAFF.

The V and J genes are TRBV30 and TRBJ2-5; TRBD2 matches at 7 bases. The germline V gene encodes CDR1 GTSNPN and CDR2 SVGIG (reference sequence). V was pared by 7 bases and J by 3 bases, with 17 bases of the junction left unmatched. CDR3 length: 16 amino acids. CDR3: CASARAGAILEETQYF. CDR3 sequence (DNA): TGTGCCTCGGCCCGTGCGGGAGCAATCTTAGAAGAGACCCAGTACTTC.

J is TRBJ1-4 and V is TRBV5-1; D unclear. V was cut by 0 bases and J by 3 bases, with 12 bases left in between. CDR1 is SGHRS, CDR2 YFSETQ, per germline. This CDR3 comprises 16 residues. CDR3 coding DNA: TGCGCCAGCAGCTTGGGTCCCAGCCTAGCTAATGAAAAACTGTTTTTT. Translating gives CASSLGPSLANEKLFF.

The table lists this clone with a few counts. This chain uses TRBV27 with TRBJ2-3; 13 nucleotides align to TRBD2. V dropped 5 bases and J dropped 4; count of bases not matched to a gene: 9. The CDR3 spans 17 residues. The germline V gene encodes CDR1 MNHEY and CDR2 SMNVEV (reference sequence). The CDR3: CASSPRTSGSISDTQYF. DNA of the CDR3: TGTGCCAGCAGTCCTCGGACTAGCGGGAGTATCTCAGATACGCAGTATTTT.

Only a few counts were recorded for this clone. The chain combines TRBV2 with TRBJ2-5; tentative D call: TRBD2 (5 bases). Per the germline V gene, CDR1 is SNHLY and CDR2 is FYNNEI. The V end was cut by 7 bases, the J end by 4 bases, with 13 bases between. This CDR3 comprises 13 residues. The CDR3 reads CASKRVRGETQYF. The DNA for the CDR3 is TGTGCCAGCAAGAGAGTCCGGGGAGAGACCCAGTACTTC.

The chain employs TRBV19 and TRBJ2-1; the D is unclear. V lost 7 bases to trimming and J lost 7 bases, with 20 bases between them. The CDR3 spans 15 residues. The V gene's germline CDR1 is LNHDA and CDR2 SQIVND (reference sequence). The CDR3 nucleotides read TGTGCCAGTAAAGAGGAGTCCTATCAGAGGAATGAGCAGTTCTTC. It encodes CASKEESYQRNEQFF.

This chain connects TRBV5-1 to TRBJ1-3; the D is unclear. Germline-derived CDR1 and CDR2 are SGHRS and YFSETQ. The germline V and J ends were trimmed by 0 bases and 4 bases, with 5 bases remaining between them. The CDR3 length is 13 residues. This chain's CDR3 is CASSLGQGNTIYF. CDR3 DNA sequence: TGCGCCAGCAGCTTGGGGCAGGGAAACACCATATATTTT.

The V call is TRBV4-2, the J call TRBJ1-1; TRBD1 might be the D (6 bases). CDR3 length: 14 residues. Trimming cost V 0 bases and J 8 bases, with 13 bases left between them. In germline, CDR1 is LGHNA, CDR2 YNFKEQ. The chain's CDR3 is CASSQETGQREAFF. In DNA, the CDR3 is TGTGCCAGCAGCCAAGAGACAGGACAGCGCGAAGCTTTCTTT.

The rearrangement links TRBV7-6 to TRBJ2-7, with 7 bases aligning to TRBD1. The germline V gene encodes CDR1 SGHVS and CDR2 FNYEAQ. The length of the CDR3 is 13 residues. V trimming: 3 bases; J trimming: 9 bases; junction bases outside the gene matches: 8. The chain's CDR3 is CASSLGTDSVQYF. CDR3 nucleotide sequence: TGTGCCAGCAGCTTGGGGACAGACTCAGTGCAGTACTTC.

This clone was found a few times. V usage is TRBV18 and J usage is TRBJ2-5, with TRBD1 matching over 7 bases. CDR1 is KGHSH, CDR2 LQKENI, per germline. This CDR3 has 14 residues. V lost 3 bases, J lost 5 bases, and 6 bases stayed unmatched. In DNA, the CDR3 is TGTGCCAGCTCACCGGGACAGAGTGAGGAGACCCAGTACTTC. Its translation: CASSPGQSEETQYF.

The chain recombines TRBV18 with TRBJ2-2; 10 bases are shared with TRBD2. The length of the CDR3 is 15 residues. Germline V lookup: CDR1 KGHSH, CDR2 LQKENI. V lost 2 bases, J lost 4 bases, and 1 base stayed unmatched. This CDR3 reads CASSPTSGTTGELFF. The CDR3 bases are TGTGCCAGCTCACCAACTAGCGGGACCACCGGGGAGCTGTTTTTT.

This clone has just a few counts. The rearrangement uses TRBV27 and TRBJ1-1; no definite D call. This CDR3 has 14 amino acids. CDR1 and CDR2 from the germline V gene are MNHEY and SMNVEV (reference sequence). V lost 5 bases to trimming and J lost 1 base, with 11 bases between them. The CDR3: CASSPLAPNTEAFF. For the CDR3, the DNA is TGTGCCAGCAGTCCCTTGGCCCCGAACACTGAAGCTTTCTTT.

The chain uses TRBV29-1 and TRBJ2-1, with D perhaps matching TRBD2 (6 bases). This CDR3 is built from 13 residues. CDR1 is SQVTM and CDR2 is ANQGSEA in the germline V gene. V was pared by 5 bases and J by 9 bases, with 17 bases between. CDR3 amino acids: CSVQRTPRGEQFF. CDR3 nucleotide sequence: TGCAGCGTTCAACGGACCCCGCGGGGTGAGCAGTTCTTC.

This clone was seen a few times. The V call is TRBV29-1, the J call TRBJ2-7; the match to TRBD1 covers 8 bases. The V segment lost 6 bases and the J segment 5 bases; nucleotides outside the gene matches: 3. This CDR3 contains 11 residues. Germline CDR1 and CDR2: SQVTM and ANQGSEA. This CDR3 is CSVQTGDEQYF. CDR3 DNA sequence: TGCAGCGTCCAGACAGGGGACGAGCAGTACTTC.

This clone was found a few times. The CDR3 DNA reads as TGTGCCAGCAGCCCCTCGGGTAGCGGGAGGGGTGAGCAGTTCTTC. Translation: CASSPSGSGRGEQFF. The genes are TRBV11-1 and TRBJ2-1; the match to TRBD2 covers 11 bases. The CDR3 covers 15 residues. J lost 9 bases, V lost 5 bases, and 9 bases had no gene match. Per the germline V gene, CDR1 is SGHAT and CDR2 is FQDESV (reference sequence).